Detailed here is one T cell receptor beta chain. Its antigen remains unidentified. No much larger clonotype is one base removed from it; base qualities were not supplied. The data were taken from a study of blood T cell repertoires in COVID-19 (dated by TCRdb to 2020 to 2021). About the study as a whole: Samples covering the acute and convalescent phases of COVID-19 were provided by collaborators in the United States, Italy and Spain. The prospective study material was composed of cDNA or gDNA derived from T cells, B-cell-depleted T cells, or PBMCs. Deeply sampled blood TCRbeta repertoires from subjects exposed to, actively infected with, or recovered from COVID-19 were included in the dataset. A freely available public database, intended as a resource for researchers studying the immune response to SARS-CoV-2, is where the repertoires were released. Samples came from the ongoing ImmuneRACE study (first 160 participants) plus 1,254 subjects from 6 global collaborators. A de-identified subject ID, COVID-19 status, age in years and sex were almost always included in the sample metadata. HLA class I and class II types, where available, came from metadata supplied by the sample provider rather than from assay-based typing.

From V the trimming removes 1 base and from J it removes 4 bases, while the gene matches leave 9 bases of the junction unaccounted for. Its CDR3 holds 17 amino acids, cysteine through phenylalanine. Solely the CDR3 DNA is kept, with 51 bases framed from the first base. The CDR1 and CDR2 encoded by the germline V gene are LGHNA and YSLEER. The immunoSEQ Assay, a bias-controlled multiplex PCR, was used to amplify TCRbeta CDR3 regions from genomic DNA. Concerning the study's data processing: The number of nucleated cells in each sample was estimated by amplification of reference gene primers within the assay. To quantify the absolute abundance of each unique TCRbeta CDR3 rearrangement, sequence reads were collapsed and filtered. For each sample, productive Simpson clonality was calculated as the square root of Simpson's diversity index over productive rearrangements. TCRdb took this table from immuneACCESS and kept in-frame rearrangements with V and J called. Such tables lack part of the clones; where checked against another copy, unresolved V genes explain under half of the gap, and the rest is unexplained. D and trimming were read from the DNA, whereas the V and J calls and clone size are those reported in that table. The sample table holds tens of thousands of clones, of which roughly four fifths were seen once. Clones ranked in the top ten supply around 2% of the sample.

At one collaborating source in Seattle, patients were enrolled during active infection and were followed longitudinally through the course of disease. The collaborating institutions used their own protocols to collect whole blood in K2EDTA tubes. For TCRbeta analysis, collaborator samples were shipped as frozen whole blood, as isolated PBMCs, or as DNA extracted from either sample type. Here is what the overall study found, with its caveats: Clinical and demographic metadata were provided uncurated, with the amount varying by source and participant.

The receptor comes from a man between 70 and 80 years old with COVID-19, enrolled during active disease. The chain uses TRBV4-3 and TRBJ2-2; TRBD2 agrees with 7 junctional bases. The sequencing input was peripheral blood. The nucleotides read TGCGCCAGCAGCCAAGCATCCACCGGGAGGAGCACCGGGGAGCTGTTTTTT. Its protein is CASSQASTGRSTGELFF.